The clone carrying this TCR beta chain is deemed medium-sized (0.01 to 0.1%). Other nucleotide sequences from this sample produce the same CDR3. These data come from a study of Siglec-9 on CD8 T cells in melanoma. Trimming cost V 3 bases and J 4 bases; bases outside gene matches: 6. The CDR3 consists of 14 residues. The germline gives CDR1 SGHDT, CDR2 YYEEEE. Repertoires were generated with immunoSEQ multiplex PCR, while TCRdb's copy carries only in-frame clones and drops some. The sample comprises 1,400 or so clones, around 66% of which are singletons, and roughly 17% rests with the top ten. This receptor was taken from a human donor in good health. The chain employs TRBV5-6 and TRBJ1-2; TRBD1 matches 7 bases. The sequenced sample was Siglec-9+ CD8+ T cells sorted from blood. CDR3 amino acids: CASSSGTAIYGYTF. In DNA, the CDR3 is TGTGCCAGCAGCTCCGGGACAGCGATCTATGGCTACACCTTC.